These 21 T cell receptor beta chains share one sample of origin, sequenced in a study of T cells in Graves' hyperthyroidism and ophthalmopathy. RNA transcripts were the template for amplifying TCR beta CDR3 regions. The HTBI primer set was used in a first-round RT-PCR of the TCR CDR3. MiXCR was run by TCRdb on the multiplex PCR reads, yielding one entry per CDR3 protein. The top ten hold approximately 54% of the sample, which has about 480,000 distinct CDR3 sequences, 22% seen once. Specimen: blood. Receptor source: a woman aged 70 to 79 with Graves' ophthalmopathy.

The J gene is TRBJ1-2, the V gene TRBV30; D gene uncertain. Germline V lookup: CDR1 GTSNPN, CDR2 SVGIG (reference sequence). Between the trimmed V and J ends, which lost 5 bases and 8 bases, there was a span of 24 bases. The CDR3 covers 15 residues. The CDR3, as DNA: TGTGCCTGGCACAGACCGGGTCCGTACCCTTTCGGCTACACCTTC. Its translation: CAWHRPGPYPFGYTF.

The table lists this clonotype with a few counts. The chain uses TRBV3-1 and TRBJ2-7; the D call may be TRBD1 or TRBD2 (8 bases each). CDR1 and CDR2 (germline): LGHDT, YNNKEL (reference sequence). The CDR3 is 16 residues long. The ends were cut back, 4 bases at V and 5 bases at J, with 21 bases in the middle. The chain's CDR3 is CASSRAGGQGYDEQYF. As DNA, the CDR3 is TGTGCCAGCAGCCGGGCGGGAGGACAGGGCTACGACGAGCAGTACTTC.

This clonotype was observed a handful of times. The V and J genes are TRBV5-4 and TRBJ2-7; D perhaps matches TRBD2 (5 bases). The CDR3 consists of 13 residues. The V end lost 4 bases, the J end lost 7 bases, and 15 bases lay between the germline ends. Germline V gene sequence: CDR1 SGHNT, CDR2 YYREEE (reference sequence). CDR3 bases: TGTGCCAGCAGCGCTGGAACTACGGGGGAGCAGTACTTC. As protein: CASSAGTTGEQYF.

CDR3 sequence: CASSSQSGNTEAFF. CDR3 nucleotide sequence: TGCGCCAGCAGCTCCCAGTCAGGGAACACTGAAGCTTTCTTT. This chain connects TRBV5-1 to TRBJ1-1; no clear D. Germline V gene lookup returns CDR1 SGHRS and CDR2 YFSETQ. Trimming shortened V by 3 bases and J by 1 base, and 10 bases separated the two germline ends. CDR3 length: 14 residues.

This clonotype was counted ten times or more. The genes are TRBV6-8 and TRBJ2-5, with 10 bases identical to TRBD2. Trimming at V came to 2 bases and at J to 1 base, leaving 16 bases not matched to a gene. The CDR3 is 20 amino acids. The germline gives CDR1 MNHGY, CDR2 SAAAGT. The CDR3, as DNA: TGTGCCAGCAGTTACGGTGCTCGGATAGCGGGAGGAAACTTCCAAGAGACCCAGTACTTC. Protein sequence: CASSYGARIAGGNFQETQYF.

This chain connects TRBV18 to TRBJ2-3; 8 bases agree with TRBD2. The CDR3 has 19 amino acids. After removal of 2 bases from V and 6 bases from J, the junction contained 19 bases not matched to a gene. Germline V gene lookup returns CDR1 KGHSH and CDR2 LQKENI. The chain's CDR3 is CASSPDGFGAGEVRDTQYF. Here the CDR3 DNA reads TGTGCCAGCTCACCAGACGGATTTGGAGCGGGAGAGGTCCGGGATACGCAGTATTTT.

V is TRBV2 and J is TRBJ2-2, with D tentatively TRBD1 or TRBD2 (7 bases each). The CDR3 is 16 amino acids. The V end was cut by 10 bases, the J end by 5 bases, with 23 bases between. Per the germline V gene, CDR1 is SNHLY and CDR2 is FYNNEI. The CDR3 sequence is CATSREGRGGTGELFF. The CDR3 DNA is TGTGCCACCTCCAGAGAGGGCAGGGGGGGAACCGGGGAGCTGTTTTTT.

This clonotype was counted a single time. The genes are TRBV9 and TRBJ2-1; 14 positions match TRBD2. Germline V gene sequence: CDR1 SGDLS, CDR2 YYNGEE. The ends lost 2 bases at V and 12 bases at J; junction bases unmatched: 7. The CDR3 length is 15 residues. The chain's CDR3 is CASSVGTSGRNGQFF. Written as DNA, the CDR3 is TGTGCCAGCAGCGTGGGGACTAGCGGGAGAAACGGGCAGTTCTTC.

This clonotype was counted a few times. The genes are TRBV4-2 and TRBJ2-1; 9 nucleotides match TRBD2. The V gene's germline CDR1 is LGHNA and CDR2 YNFKEQ. V was pared by 4 bases and J by 6 bases, with 7 bases of the junction left unmatched. This CDR3 contains 15 residues. The chain's CDR3 is CASSPIAGVFNEQFF. The CDR3 DNA is TGTGCCAGCAGCCCCATAGCGGGAGTGTTCAATGAGCAGTTCTTC.

To note about this clonotype: One junction end disagrees with the germline gene, perhaps due to a read error. V usage is TRBV20-1 and J usage is TRBJ1-2, with D hard to call. The CDR3 length is 14 residues. Per the germline V gene, CDR1 is DFQATT and CDR2 is SNEGSKA (reference sequence). CDR3 nucleotides: TGCAGTGCTAGAGATAGGCAGTTGGACTATAGCTACACCTTC. It is translated as CSARDRQLDYSYTF.

The table lists this clonotype with many counts. The gene calls are TRBV11-2 and TRBJ2-3; 15 bases line up with TRBD2. This CDR3 has 17 amino acids. Germline V gene sequence: CDR1 SGHAT, CDR2 FQNNGV. V was pared by 4 bases and J by 4 bases, with 6 bases of the junction left unmatched. The CDR3 DNA reads TGTGCCAGCAGCTCCGGGACTAGCGGGAGGCGTCCAGATACGCAGTATTTT. This gives the protein CASSSGTSGRRPDTQYF.

This chain links TRBV7-9 with TRBJ1-2; D gene ambiguous. The ends were cut back, 5 bases at V and 1 base at J, with 11 bases in the middle. In germline, CDR1 is SEHNR, CDR2 FQNEAQ (reference sequence). The CDR3 runs to 14 residues. The CDR3 region has the DNA TGTGCCAGCAGCCCGACTGGGGTTAACTATGGCTACACCTTC. Translating it yields CASSPTGVNYGYTF.

The chain links TRBV3-1 to TRBJ2-1, with 7 bases lining up with TRBD2. Germline V CDR1 and CDR2: LGHDT, YNNKEL (reference sequence). The length of the CDR3 is 13 residues. Trimming cost V 11 bases and J 3 bases; bases outside gene matches: 7. CDR3 DNA sequence: TGTGCCTCAGGGACTAACCTCTACAATGAGCAGTTCTTC. Amino acid sequence: CASGTNLYNEQFF.

Many counts were recorded for this clonotype. V usage is TRBV3-1 and J usage is TRBJ2-7, with D perhaps TRBD2 (5 bases). The germline gives CDR1 LGHDT, CDR2 YNNKEL (reference sequence). The V gene lost 5 bases and the J gene lost 3 bases, with 14 bases spanning the gap. CDR3 length equals 14 residues. Here the CDR3 reads CASSSRGRDYEQYF. The DNA of the CDR3 is TGTGCCAGCAGCTCCAGAGGACGGGACTACGAGCAGTACTTC.

This clonotype was recorded many times. V gene TRBV28 combines with J gene TRBJ2-3; TRBD2 matches 15 bases. J lost 6 bases, V lost 5 bases, and 9 bases had no gene match. Per germline, CDR1 MDHEN and CDR2 SYDVKM. This CDR3 is built from 17 residues. DNA of the CDR3: TGTGCCAGCAGTATCTGGACTAGCGGGAGGGTCCCGGATACGCAGTATTTT. Translated: CASSIWTSGRVPDTQYF.

This clonotype was picked up a small number of times. The chain uses TRBV7-2 and TRBJ2-3; D uncertain. CDR3 length equals 14 residues. V was pared by 5 bases and J by 3 bases, with 12 bases between. The germline V gene encodes CDR1 SGHTA and CDR2 FQGNSA. The CDR3 DNA reads as TGTGCCAGCAGCCCCGACCACGGTACAGATACGCAGTATTTT. Its protein is CASSPDHGTDTQYF. The whole variable domain, remainder taken from reference TRBV7-2 and TRBJ2-3, is GAGVSQSPSNKVTEKGKDVELRCDPISGHTALYWYRQSLGQGLEFLIYFQGNSAPDKSGLPSDRFSAERTGGSVSTLTIQRTQQEDSAVYLCASSPDHGTDTQYFGPGTRLTVL.

For this clonotype: A read error is possible here, since a much larger clone lies one base away. This CDR3 fails to terminate in the conserved phenylalanine or tryptophan, so it likely reflects a read error. J is TRBJ2-7 and V is TRBV3-1, with TRBD2 identical over 7 bases. This CDR3 has 14 amino acids. Germline V gene sequence: CDR1 LGHDT, CDR2 YNNKEL (reference sequence). The J segment lost 2 bases and the V segment lost 0 bases, leaving 1 base of the junction unmatched. This CDR3 is CASSQDGTTYEQYL. The CDR3 DNA is TGTGCCAGCAGCCAAGATGGGACTACCTACGAGCAGTACTTG.

The chain combines TRBV6-1 with TRBJ2-2, with 7 bases matching TRBD1. CDR3 length: 15 residues. The ends lost 7 bases at V and 2 bases at J; junction bases unmatched: 7. Per the germline V gene, CDR1 is MNHNS and CDR2 is SASEGT. CDR3 in amino acids: CASTLGQTNTGELFF. The CDR3, as DNA: TGTGCCAGCACTTTGGGACAGACTAACACCGGGGAGCTGTTTTTT.

In DNA form, the CDR3 reads TGTGCCAGCAGCCACGCAGGAAACATTCAGTACTTC. It yields the protein CASSHAGNIQYF. The rearrangement uses TRBV3-1 and TRBJ2-4; no firm D call. In germline, CDR1 is LGHDT, CDR2 YNNKEL (reference sequence). The CDR3 is made up of 12 amino acids. Between the trimmed V and J ends, which lost 3 bases and 6 bases, there was a span of 6 bases.

The table lists this clonotype with a few counts. The chain is built from TRBV5-1 and TRBJ2-3; D is unresolved. The CDR3 is made up of 15 amino acids. The germline V and J ends were trimmed by 5 bases and 5 bases, with 18 bases remaining between them. Germline assignment: CDR1 SGHRS and CDR2 YFSETQ. CDR3: CASSYLAMSRDTQYF. For the CDR3, the DNA is TGCGCCAGCAGTTATTTGGCTATGAGTAGAGATACGCAGTATTTT.

This clonotype was seen more than once but under ten times. The rearrangement joins TRBV7-2 to TRBJ2-7; 8 nucleotides match TRBD2. The CDR3 extends over 15 amino acids. The germline V gene has CDR1 SGHTA and CDR2 FQGNSA. The trim removed 1 base at V and 6 bases at J, leaving 8 bases unmatched. The CDR3 DNA sequence: TGTGCCAGCAGCTTAGGTTCGAGCGGGAGTCGCGAGCAGTACTTC. The encoded protein is CASSLGSSGSREQYF.